The source of this T cell receptor (beta chain) is a study of blood T cells in healthy people across ages. Primers used in a second PCR of roughly 6 to 11 cycles were a sample-barcoded 5' primer and a J-beta primer mix. TCRdb passed the 5' RACE reads through MiXCR, listing each CDR3 protein once. Of roughly 2 million distinct CDR3 sequences listed, 40% to 55% were seen once; the top ten hold approximately 2.1%. The sample holds a few counts of this clonotype. The CDR3 has 15 residues. Trimming removed 6 bases from V and 10 bases from J; junction bases left unmatched: 13. Germline CDR1 is SGHTA and CDR2 is FQGNSA.

The sample taken for sequencing was blood. The rearrangement links TRBV7-2 to TRBJ2-1, with 9 bases aligning to TRBD2. The clonotype originates from a woman aged 40 to 55 in good health. This CDR3 reads CASRPGRGGLREQFF. The CDR3 nucleotides read TGTGCCAGCAGACCTGGGCGGGGGGGCTTAAGGGAGCAGTTCTTC. The full variable domain, with the rest looked up from reference TRBV7-2 and TRBJ2-1, is GAGVSQSPSNKVTEKGKDVELRCDPISGHTALYWYRQSLGQGLEFLIYFQGNSAPDKSGLPSDRFSAERTGGSVSTLTIQRTQQEDSAVYLCASRPGRGGLREQFFGPGTRLTVL.